This TCR beta chain was recovered during a study of blood T cell repertoires in COVID-19. As for the study in general: The United States, Italy and Spain provided the acute and convalescent COVID-19 samples.

Authors' data handling: How many nucleated cells were present was estimated from reference gene primer amplification. Data came from immunoSEQ multiplex PCR; TCRdb stores just in-frame clones and leaves some out. D and trimming were read from the DNA, whereas the V and J calls and clone size are those reported in that table. This repertoire shows over 150,000 clones, 75% to 90% found once; its top ten account for under 10%. CDR3 size: 15 residues. The V end lost 2 bases, the J end lost 3 bases, and 11 bases lay between the germline ends. Germline V gene data show CDR1 as MNHEY and CDR2 as SVGEGT. This sequence was found in a woman aged 70-85 years with COVID-19, enrolled during active disease. The sequenced material came from peripheral blood. The J gene is TRBJ1-5, the V gene TRBV6-2 or TRBV6-3, with D hard to call. CDR3 bases: TGTGCCAGCAGTTACCCACGGTTGGTCAATCAGCCCCAGCATTTT. It specifies CASSYPRLVNQPQHF.